This T cell receptor beta chain comes out of a study of blood T cell repertoires in COVID-19. Across the study: The samples span acute and convalescent COVID-19 from the United States, Italy and Spain.

As handled by the study authors: The assay estimated nucleated cells by amplifying reference gene primers. Method: immunoSEQ multiplex PCR; TCRdb's copy keeps in-frame clones and lacks some. Clone size and the V and J calls come from that table; the DNA yielded D and trimming. The profile shows some 330,000 clones, around four fifths of them singletons. Per germline, CDR1 SGHAT and CDR2 FQNNGV. V was cut by 1 base and J by 3 bases, with 7 bases left in between. This CDR3 region has 13 residues. The material sequenced was PBMCs or T cells enriched from blood (not recorded which). The TCR was taken from a woman between 50 and 59 years old who had recovered from COVID-19. The V call is TRBV11-2, the J call TRBJ2-7; no clear D. The CDR3 region is CASSLGADYEQYF. CDR3 DNA: TGTGCCAGCAGCTTAGGGGCAGACTACGAGCAGTACTTC.